This T cell receptor (beta chain) stems from a study of blood T cell repertoires in COVID-19. Overall study context: Acute and convalescent COVID-19 samples came from the United States, Italy and Spain. Sources were T cells, B-cell-depleted T cells, or PBMCs; the material itself was cDNA or gDNA.

Germline V gene data show CDR1 as LGHNT and CDR2 as FRNRAP. This CDR3 spans 16 amino acids. Patients of the Seattle cohort, enrolled during active infection, were followed longitudinally. Turning to this clone: A read error may produce the germline difference seen at one junction end.

Original handling: Cell counts per sample came from amplifying reference gene primers. Assay used: immunoSEQ multiplex PCR; TCRdb lists only in-frame clones, some missing. The V and J calls and clone size were taken over from that table, and D and trimming were inferred from the DNA. The data show approximately 170,000 clones, under 85% seen once. The chain links TRBV12-5 to TRBJ1-3; tentatively, D is TRBD1 (5 bases). Sequencing was performed on peripheral blood. The clonotype was recovered from a man of 80 years or more with COVID-19, enrolled during active disease. Here the CDR3 DNA reads TGTGTTAGTGGTTTGGTACTTTCAGGGCTTGGAAACACCATATATTTT. It yields the protein CVSGLVLSGLGNTIYF.